This is a list of T cell receptor beta chains from one sample in a study of T cells in Graves' hyperthyroidism and ophthalmopathy. TCRdb analysed the multiplex PCR reads with MiXCR anew, one entry per CDR3 protein. The sample carries hundreds of thousands of distinct CDR3 sequences, around 42% recorded once. The specimen sequenced was peripheral blood or thyroid tissue (not recorded which). The receptors stem from a woman aged 18-30 years with Graves' hyperthyroidism. The CDR3 runs from the conserved cysteine through the conserved F or W. The order of the fields is J gene, D gene, V gene, clone size, CDR3 DNA, CDR3 protein. A D gene is named only where the DNA matches it firmly. Not every row has a clone size; where given, it reads once, few, many or a size class.

j_gene: TRBJ2-5
d_gene: NA
v_gene: TRBV2
abundance: NA
CDR3nt: TGTGCCAGCAGTGAACTCCTGGGGGATTGGGAGACCCAGTACTTC
CDR3aa: CASSELLGDWETQYF

j_gene: TRBJ1-2
d_gene: NA
v_gene: TRBV7-9
abundance: NA
CDR3nt: TGTGCCAGCGAAAGGGTGGAAGAGAACTATGGCTACACCTTC
CDR3aa: CASERVEENYGYTF

j_gene: TRBJ1-1
d_gene: NA
v_gene: TRBV7-8
abundance: few
CDR3nt: TGTGCCAGCAGCTCAGGGGATCGGAACACTGAAGCTTTCTTT
CDR3aa: CASSSGDRNTEAFF

j_gene: TRBJ2-6
d_gene: NA
v_gene: TRBV10-3
abundance: NA
CDR3nt: TGTGCCAGCACCCGACGGGGGTACACTGGGGCCAACGTCCTGACTTTC
CDR3aa: CASTRRGYTGANVLTF

j_gene: TRBJ1-2
d_gene: NA
v_gene: TRBV29-1
abundance: many
CDR3nt: TGCAGCGTGCCGGGGGGGCAGGGACATAACTATGGCTACACCTTC
CDR3aa: CSVPGGQGHNYGYTF

j_gene: TRBJ1-1
d_gene: NA
v_gene: TRBV7-9
abundance: NA
CDR3nt: TGTGCCAGCAGCTTAGTCGGAGGGTGGGACACTGAAGCTTTCTTT
CDR3aa: CASSLVGGWDTEAFF

j_gene: TRBJ1-2
d_gene: NA
v_gene: TRBV12-3/TRBV12-4
abundance: few
CDR3nt: TGTGCCAGCAGTTTAAGGCAGAAATCCTATGGCTACACCTTC
CDR3aa: CASSLRQKSYGYTF

j_gene: TRBJ1-3
d_gene: NA
v_gene: TRBV5-1
abundance: NA
CDR3nt: TGCACCAGCAGCTTGGTTTCCGGAAACACCATATATTTT
CDR3aa: CTSSLVSGNTIYF

j_gene: TRBJ1-5
d_gene: NA
v_gene: TRBV20-1
abundance: NA
CDR3nt: TGCAGTGCTATTCGCCCCGAAGAGGACCAGCCCCAGCATTTT
CDR3aa: CSAIRPEEDQPQHF

j_gene: TRBJ1-5
d_gene: NA
v_gene: TRBV12-3/TRBV12-4
abundance: few
CDR3nt: TGTGCCAGCAGTTATCCCGGGGGCAATCAGCCCCAGCATTTT
CDR3aa: CASSYPGGNQPQHF

j_gene: TRBJ2-2
d_gene: NA
v_gene: TRBV29-1
abundance: NA
CDR3nt: TGCAGCGGGTCACTAGCTGTTGCCGGGGAGCTGTTTTTT
CDR3aa: CSGSLAVAGELFF

j_gene: TRBJ1-3
d_gene: NA
v_gene: TRBV29-1
abundance: many
CDR3nt: TGCAGCGTTGAAGACAGGTCCTCTGGAAACACCATATATTTT
CDR3aa: CSVEDRSSGNTIYF

j_gene: TRBJ1-6
d_gene: NA
v_gene: TRBV7-2
abundance: NA
CDR3nt: TGTGCCAGCAGCCCCTCTGGGGAAGTTGATTCACCCCTCCACTTT
CDR3aa: CASSPSGEVDSPLHF

j_gene: TRBJ1-5
d_gene: NA
v_gene: TRBV29-1
abundance: many
CDR3nt: TGCAGCTATTCCCCAGGATCTCAGCAGCCCCAGCATTTT
CDR3aa: CSYSPGSQQPQHF

j_gene: TRBJ1-6
d_gene: NA
v_gene: TRBV7-6
abundance: NA
CDR3nt: TGTGCCAGCAGCTTAGTGGCAGGGTGGAATTCACCCCTCCACTTT
CDR3aa: CASSLVAGWNSPLHF

j_gene: TRBJ1-4
d_gene: NA
v_gene: TRBV10-3
abundance: once
CDR3nt: TGTGCCTCATCCCCCCAGGGCGATGAGAATGAAAAACTGTTTTTT
CDR3aa: CASSPQGDENEKLFF

j_gene: TRBJ1-1
d_gene: TRBD1
v_gene: TRBV29-1
abundance: NA
CDR3nt: TGCAGCGTGGGACAGGGTGGGGACTTCGAAGCTTTCTTT
CDR3aa: CSVGQGGDFEAFF

j_gene: TRBJ2-5
d_gene: TRBD2
v_gene: TRBV2
abundance: many
CDR3nt: TGTGCCGCCTCCTCCGGGACTAGTGGGGAGACCCAGTACTTC
CDR3aa: CAASSGTSGETQYF

j_gene: TRBJ2-5
d_gene: NA
v_gene: TRBV15
abundance: NA
CDR3nt: TGTGCCACCAGCCATCCCAAAGGGGGAACAGAGACCCAGTACTTC
CDR3aa: CATSHPKGGTETQYF

j_gene: TRBJ2-7
d_gene: TRBD2
v_gene: TRBV20-1
abundance: NA
CDR3nt: TGCAGTGCCTCGGGGACTAGCGGGAGTGGCGAGCAGTACTTC
CDR3aa: CSASGTSGSGEQYF

j_gene: TRBJ2-5
d_gene: TRBD2
v_gene: TRBV25-1
abundance: once
CDR3nt: TGTGCCATCATGGGAGGGCGTGCAGAGACCCAGTACTTC
CDR3aa: CAIMGGRAETQYF

j_gene: TRBJ1-1
d_gene: NA
v_gene: TRBV5-1
abundance: NA
CDR3nt: TGCGCCAGCAGCTTGCAAGTACAGGAGAACACTGAAGCTTTCTTT
CDR3aa: CASSLQVQENTEAFF

j_gene: TRBJ1-2
d_gene: NA
v_gene: TRBV13
abundance: once
CDR3nt: TGTGCCAGCAGCTTATACAGGGACCTTAACTATGGCTACACCTTC
CDR3aa: CASSLYRDLNYGYTF

j_gene: TRBJ1-2
d_gene: NA
v_gene: TRBV2
abundance: many
CDR3nt: TGTGCCAGCAGTGACGCGCTTTTGGCCGGCTACACCTTC
CDR3aa: CASSDALLAGYTF

j_gene: TRBJ1-1
d_gene: NA
v_gene: TRBV15
abundance: once
CDR3nt: TGTGCCACCGGCAAGGGGCCCGACACTGAAGCTTTCTTT
CDR3aa: CATGKGPDTEAFF

j_gene: TRBJ2-7
d_gene: TRBD2
v_gene: TRBV12-3/TRBV12-4
abundance: NA
CDR3nt: TGTGTTAGTGAACTTAGCGGGAGGTTCTCCGAGCAGTACTTC
CDR3aa: CVSELSGRFSEQYF

j_gene: TRBJ2-7
d_gene: TRBD2
v_gene: TRBV7-9
abundance: NA
CDR3nt: TGTGCCAGCAGCTTGGCTCCTAGCGGCAATTACGAGCAGTACTTC
CDR3aa: CASSLAPSGNYEQYF

j_gene: TRBJ1-2
d_gene: NA
v_gene: TRBV25-1
abundance: NA
CDR3nt: TGTGCCAGCACCTGGGGAGATACTAACTATGGCTACACCTTC
CDR3aa: CASTWGDTNYGYTF

j_gene: TRBJ1-2
d_gene: NA
v_gene: TRBV7-9
abundance: few
CDR3nt: TGTGCCAGCAGCCTAGTTGGGGGCGGCTATGGCTACACCTTC
CDR3aa: CASSLVGGGYGYTF